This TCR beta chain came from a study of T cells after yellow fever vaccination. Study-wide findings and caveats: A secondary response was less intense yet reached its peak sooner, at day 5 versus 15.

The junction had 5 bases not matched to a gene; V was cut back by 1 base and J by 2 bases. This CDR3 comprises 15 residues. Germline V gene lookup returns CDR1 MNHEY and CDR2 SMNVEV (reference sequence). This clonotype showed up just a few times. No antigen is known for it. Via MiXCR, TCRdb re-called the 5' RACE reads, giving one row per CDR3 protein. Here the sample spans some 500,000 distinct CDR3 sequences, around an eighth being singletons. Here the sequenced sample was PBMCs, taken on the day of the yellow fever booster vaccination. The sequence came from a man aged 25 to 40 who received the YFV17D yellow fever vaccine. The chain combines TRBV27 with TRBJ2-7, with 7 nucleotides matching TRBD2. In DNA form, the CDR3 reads TGTGCCAGCAGTTTATATGGCGGGAGCCCCTACGAGCAGTACTTC. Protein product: CASSLYGGSPYEQYF.